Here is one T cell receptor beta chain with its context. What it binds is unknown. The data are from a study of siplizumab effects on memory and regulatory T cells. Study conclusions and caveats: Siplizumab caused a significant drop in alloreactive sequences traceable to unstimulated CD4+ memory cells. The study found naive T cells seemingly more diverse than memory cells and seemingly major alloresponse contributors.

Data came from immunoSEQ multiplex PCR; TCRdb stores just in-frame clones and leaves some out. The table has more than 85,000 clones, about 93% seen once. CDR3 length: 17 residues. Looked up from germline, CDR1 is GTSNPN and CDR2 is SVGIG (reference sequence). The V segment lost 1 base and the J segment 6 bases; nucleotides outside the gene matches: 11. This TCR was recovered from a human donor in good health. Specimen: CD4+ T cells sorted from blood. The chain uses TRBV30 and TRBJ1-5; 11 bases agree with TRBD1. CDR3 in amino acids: CAWSAMDRGRTSQPQHF. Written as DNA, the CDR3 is TGTGCCTGGAGTGCCATGGACAGGGGGCGAACGAGTCAGCCCCAGCATTTT.